These T cell receptor beta chains were read from a single sample in a study of blood T cell repertoires in COVID-19. Method: immunoSEQ multiplex PCR; TCRdb's copy keeps in-frame clones and lacks some. The table shows over 75,000 clones, with 70% to 90% occurring only once. Material: peripheral blood. All receptors come from a man aged 45 to 65 with COVID-19, enrolled during active disease. Each CDR3 is given with its conserved first and last residue. The order of the fields is CDR3 protein, V gene, J gene.

CASRRNREETQYF,TRBV19,TRBJ2-5
CASSLGLAGGTDTQYF,TRBV5-1,TRBJ2-3
CASAERQFNSPLHF,TRBV6-5,TRBJ1-6
CATSRERYRGQGGIGANVLTF,TRBV15,TRBJ2-6
CASSFTVNTEAFF,TRBV5-1,TRBJ1-1
CASRRGQGSNEQFF,TRBV2,TRBJ2-1
CASSIAGFSNQPQHF,TRBV19,TRBJ1-5
CASSKSRQGNEKLFF,TRBV19,TRBJ1-4
CASSFLGGLAYNEQFF,TRBV7-2,TRBJ2-1
CASSEGALGTGELFF,TRBV19,TRBJ2-2
CASSYWLAGYQETQYF,TRBV6-2/TRBV6-3,TRBJ2-5
CASSLGARGTEAFF,TRBV5-1,TRBJ1-1
CASSGGQAEQFF,TRBV3-1/TRBV3-2,TRBJ2-1
CASSPTGTGGGWTQHF,TRBV28,TRBJ1-5
CASTNPQGVGYTF,TRBV6-5,TRBJ1-2
CASSQGTSGGASFGTQYF,TRBV7-2,TRBJ2-5
CASRYQVAPGTEAFF,TRBV6-5,TRBJ1-1
CASSLRGSRVAFF,TRBV12-3/TRBV12-4,TRBJ1-1
CASSSQLASNEQFF,TRBV5-1,TRBJ2-1
CASSQGPSPLHF,TRBV4-1,TRBJ1-6
CASSQVAGAGEAFF,TRBV3-1/TRBV3-2,TRBJ1-1
CAWRVSGGPNEKLFF,TRBV30,TRBJ1-4
CASSMGLASGNTIYF,TRBV6-5,TRBJ1-3
CASSSGTRYTQYF,TRBV7-2,TRBJ2-3
CASMRGTYEQYF,TRBV28,TRBJ2-7
CASSATGTRTSGYTF,TRBV7-2,TRBJ1-2
CASSPYAGLAPNNEQFF,TRBV7-9,TRBJ2-1
CASTRSEGGRSNQPQHF,TRBV27,TRBJ1-5
CASSRDRSNTEAFF,TRBV7-8,TRBJ1-1
CATSDPQLATTEDTQYF,TRBV24-1,TRBJ2-3
CASSIDGLAGGISYNEQFF,TRBV19,TRBJ2-1
CASSPQMGQAKETQYF,TRBV18,TRBJ2-5
CASSHPGDSYNEQFF,TRBV2,TRBJ2-1
CASRLQGVGDSPLHF,TRBV5-4,TRBJ1-6
CASSYDRYNEQFF,TRBV6-2/TRBV6-3,TRBJ2-1
CASRPGQRAYEQYF,TRBV28,TRBJ2-7
CASSTRGQGNEAFF,TRBV7-9,TRBJ1-1
CASARQGAIGNTIYF,TRBV2,TRBJ1-3
CASSVGGGTVVNEQFF,TRBV9,TRBJ2-1
CASSQDARVYNSPLHF,TRBV4-1,TRBJ1-6
CASGFWVRAQHF,TRBV12-5,TRBJ1-5
CASGLTSGGAVEQFF,TRBV12-5,TRBJ2-1
CSASLGGSGNTIYF,TRBV20-1,TRBJ1-3
CASSQTRLPKQYF,TRBV3-1/TRBV3-2,TRBJ2-7
CASSFQSGLTDTQYF,TRBV5-6,TRBJ2-3
CASSQEGLGVNSPLHF,TRBV4-2,TRBJ1-6
CASSSQGAIGNTIYF,TRBV28,TRBJ1-3
CASSPWTGFADTQYF,TRBV14,TRBJ2-3
CASRETGSYNSPLHF,TRBV6-6,TRBJ1-6
CASSLLGQGAGGYTF,TRBV4-1,TRBJ1-2
CASSLQDRTDTQYF,TRBV9,TRBJ2-3
CASSVGNRGYGNTIYF,TRBV9,TRBJ1-3
CASSADLTPSGELFF,TRBV11-3,TRBJ2-2
CAGKLERSYEQYF,TRBV30,TRBJ2-7
CASSLGSGFYYTEAFF,TRBV7-9,TRBJ1-1
CASSLASAGNNSPLHF,TRBV7-6,TRBJ1-6
CASSPGQGDNSPLHF,TRBV18,TRBJ1-6
CASRGRGNTEAFF,TRBV5-1,TRBJ1-1
CASSYFEGQYNEQFF,TRBV6-6,TRBJ2-1